This TCR beta chain was identified during a study of Ad26.COV2.S vaccination and SARS-CoV-2 variants. The overall study: Ad26.COV2.S was injected intramuscularly once or twice, 56 days apart. Study-wide results and caveats: Total responses of T cells may have been underestimated by the analyses of TCR breadth and depth.

CDR3 size: 15 residues. CDR1 is MDHEN, CDR2 SYDVKM, per germline. V lost 3 bases to trimming and J lost 7 bases; unmatched junction nucleotides: 9. Treatment reported: some 20 received Ad26.COV2.S at low or high dose, single or two shots; about 5 received placebo; per-sample allocation not given. All samples were drawn on day 63, counting from the first vaccine or placebo injection. Within Boston, the person who donated was an adult of 18-55 years. A word on this clone: Its specificity is unknown.

Generated by immunoSEQ multiplex PCR, the TCRdb table keeps only in-frame clones and is missing some. In the table there are some 400,000 clones, about 89% of which are singletons. This receptor was obtained from a person aged 18-65 years who received the Ad26.COV2.S COVID-19 vaccine or a placebo. The V call is TRBV28, the J call TRBJ2-1; 7 bases map to TRBD2. The sequencing used peripheral blood, collected in a trial of Ad26.COV2.S vaccine versus placebo. The CDR3 reads CASSLGIGEGNEQFF. CDR3 bases: TGTGCCAGCAGTTTGGGAATCGGGGAGGGGAATGAGCAGTTCTTC.